This TCR beta chain stems from a study of T cell changes during pregnancy in multiple sclerosis (dated by TCRdb to between 2018 and 2021). With respect to the entire study: The study looked at changes in the T cell repertoire across pregnancy in women with multiple sclerosis.

V lost 8 bases and J lost 0 bases, and the count of bases not matched to a germline gene is 5. Inclusive of the bounding cysteine and phenylalanine, the CDR3 is 16 residues long. CDR3 DNA only is kept here, 48 bases in frame from base 1. Sequences KGHSH (CDR1) and LQKENI (CDR2) are obtained from the germline V gene. To note about this clone: This receptor's antigen is unknown. No base qualities exist here, and no much larger clone lies one base off it.

The library was produced with the immunoSEQ multiplex PCR assay. TCRdb took this table from immuneACCESS and kept in-frame rearrangements with V and J called. Such tables lack part of the clones; where checked against another copy, unresolved V genes explain under half of the gap, and the rest is unexplained. A total of over 70,000 clones appear in this sample, approximately 92% of them only once. Less than 3% of the sample is taken by the ten largest. This specimen was peripheral blood, taken in the third trimester of pregnancy. Recombination linked TRBV18 to TRBJ2-3; TRBD2 fits 13 bases in the junction. The sequence derives from a female donor in good health, enrolled as a control in a pregnancy study. Read as DNA, the sequence is TGTGCCAGCCAAGGACTAGCGGGGGTCAGCACAGATACGCAGTATTTT. This is translated as CASQGLAGVSTDTQYF.